These T cell receptor beta chains were read from a single sample in a study of OX40 agonist ivuxolimab in advanced cancers. Only in-frame clones appear in the TCRdb table, and some are missing; sequencing was by immunoSEQ multiplex PCR. The sample carries roughly 74,000 clones, approximately 81% recorded once. Sequencing used CD4+ or CD8+ T cells sorted from blood, obtained in a trial of the OX40 agonist ivuxolimab. The receptors here all came from an adult with an advanced solid tumor such as melanoma, head and neck, liver or kidney cancer. Both conserved end residues are part of each CDR3. A D gene is named only where the DNA matches it firmly. Size tells how often a clone was seen (once, few, many) or the class of an expanded clone, and some rows leave it out.

clone_size,v_call,j_call,d_call,cdr3_nt,cdr3_aa
.,TRBV13,TRBJ2-2,TRBD1,TGTGCCAGCAGCTTACAAGACAGGGCCACCGGGGAGCTGTTTTTT,CASSLQDRATGELFF
.,TRBV10-3,TRBJ1-3,.,TGTGCCATCAGTGAGAGGCCCTACGGGGGAAACACCATATATTTT,CAISERPYGGNTIYF
.,TRBV18,TRBJ1-6,.,TGTGCCAGCGCGATCCAACAAAATAATTCACCCCTCCACTTT,CASAIQQNNSPLHF
.,TRBV5-8,TRBJ1-2,TRBD1,TGTGCCAGCAGCCCTCGACAGGGGTTCGCTACTAACTATGGCTACACCTTC,CASSPRQGFATNYGYTF
.,TRBV11-2,TRBJ2-1,.,TGTGCCAGCCAAAGGAGGGAGGGGGTTGGGTATGAGCAGTTCTTC,CASQRREGVGYEQFF
.,TRBV18,TRBJ2-3,.,TGTGCCAGCTCACCAAGTGTAGATACGCAGTATTTT,CASSPSVDTQYF
.,TRBV5-4,TRBJ2-3,.,TGTGCCAGCAGCTTGGGGGGTTCTAGCACAGATACGCAGTATTTT,CASSLGGSSTDTQYF
.,TRBV6-6,TRBJ1-6,TRBD1,TGTGCCAGCGGAGACAGGGTACATAATTCACCCCTCCACTTT,CASGDRVHNSPLHF
.,TRBV5-1,TRBJ2-7,.,TGCGCCAGCAGCTTTGGGGGCGACGCTTACGAGCAGTACTTC,CASSFGGDAYEQYF
.,TRBV5-1,TRBJ1-1,TRBD1,TGCGCCAGCAGAGAGGTAGGAGGGGGCAACACTGAAGCTTTCTTT,CASREVGGGNTEAFF
.,TRBV7-2,TRBJ1-3,.,TGTGCCAGCAGCTTAGGTGGGGGTTCAGCCTCTGGAAACACCATATATTTT,CASSLGGGSASGNTIYF
once,TRBV4-3,TRBJ2-6,.,TGCGCCAGCAGCCCCTGGACGCAGCGCGTCTCTGGGGCCAACGTCCTGACTTTC,CASSPWTQRVSGANVLTF
.,TRBV6-5,TRBJ1-4,.,TGTGCCAGCAGCCTAACAAGTAATGAAAAACTGTTTTTT,CASSLTSNEKLFF
.,TRBV7-2,TRBJ1-1,.,TGTGCCAGCAGCTCACCTAACGCTCGGATCTTCTTT,CASSSPNARIFF
.,TRBV6-5,TRBJ1-2,.,TGTGCCAGCAGTTTCTACAGGGAAGATGATGGCTACACCTTC,CASSFYREDDGYTF
.,TRBV27,TRBJ2-3,TRBD2,TGTGCCAGCAGTTTATATATCGGGACTAGCGGAAGCACAGATACGCAGTATTTT,CASSLYIGTSGSTDTQYF
once,TRBV5-1,TRBJ2-7,.,TGCGCCAGCAGCTTGTGGGACTCCTACGAGCAGTACTTC,CASSLWDSYEQYF
.,TRBV10-1,TRBJ2-1,.,TGCGCCAGCAATGAGCAGTTCTTC,CASNEQFF
few,TRBV6-1,TRBJ1-6,.,TGTGCCAGCAGTGTGTCCTTGGGTAATTCACCCCTCCACTTT,CASSVSLGNSPLHF
.,TRBV20-1,TRBJ1-1,.,TGCAGTGCCCTCGCCCCCGCCGGAGCTTTCTTT,CSALAPAGAFF
.,TRBV4-3,TRBJ2-1,TRBD2,TGCGCCAGCAGCCAACCTAGCGGGAGCATTTACAATGAGCAGTTCTTC,CASSQPSGSIYNEQFF
.,TRBV15,TRBJ1-2,.,TGTGCCACCAGTTCGGGAAGTGGCAGAGAAAACTATGGCTACACCTTC,CATSSGSGRENYGYTF
.,TRBV27,TRBJ1-5,.,TGTGCCAGCAGTTCAGGCCTAAGGAGCAATCAGCCCCAGCATTTT,CASSSGLRSNQPQHF
.,TRBV6-6,TRBJ1-6,.,TGTGCCAGCACCCTCGATCGGACAGAATACAGTGCACCCCTCCACTTT,CASTLDRTEYSAPLHF
.,TRBV7-2,TRBJ2-2,.,TGTGCCAGCAGGCAGACAATTACCGGGGAGCTGTTTTTT,CASRQTITGELFF
.,TRBV14,TRBJ2-2,.,TGTGCCAGCAGCCAGGCGACAAACGCGAACACCGGGGAGCTGTTTTTT,CASSQATNANTGELFF
.,TRBV5-5,TRBJ2-5,.,TGTGCCAGCAGCTTGGCTCAAATCCAAGAGACCCAGTACTTC,CASSLAQIQETQYF
.,TRBV28,TRBJ2-5,.,TGTGCCAGCAGTTTATCTAGAGGAGCGGTGCAGTACTTC,CASSLSRGAVQYF
.,TRBV14,TRBJ2-2,TRBD2,TGTGCCAGCAGCCAAGGACTAGCGGGCGTCCGGACCGGGGAGCTGTTTTTT,CASSQGLAGVRTGELFF
.,TRBV4-1,TRBJ1-5,TRBD1,TGCGCCAGCAGCCAAGGGGGGATCACAGGGGGTAGACAGCCCCAGCATTTT,CASSQGGITGGRQPQHF
.,TRBV7-9,TRBJ2-5,.,TGTGCCAGCAGCTTAACAGGGAGGGGGACAGAGACCCAGTACTTC,CASSLTGRGTETQYF
once,TRBV9,TRBJ2-1,.,TGTGCCAGCAGCGTAGAGGTTCGCAATGAGCAGTTCTTC,CASSVEVRNEQFF
few,TRBV4-1,TRBJ1-4,.,TGCGCCAGCAGCTCCGGCAGGGAAAATGAAAAACTGTTTTTT,CASSSGRENEKLFF
.,TRBV4-2,TRBJ1-1,.,TGTGCCAGCAGCCAAGAGGCGGCAGGGTTTGACACTGAAGCTTTCTTT,CASSQEAAGFDTEAFF
few,TRBV4-1,TRBJ1-5,.,TGCGCCAGCAGCCAGGACCGGACCCTAAATCAGCCCCAGCATTTT,CASSQDRTLNQPQHF
.,TRBV7-2,TRBJ2-7,TRBD2,TGTGCCAGCACCGATAAAGCGGGAGGTCGTAACGAGCAGTACTTC,CASTDKAGGRNEQYF
.,TRBV7-3,TRBJ2-1,TRBD1,TGTGCCAGCAGCTTACAGGCAGGGGGATATACGGTGATGCATGAGCAGTTCTTC,CASSLQAGGYTVMHEQFF
.,TRBV4-2,TRBJ2-5,TRBD2,TGTGCCAGCAGCCAAGACCCTTATAGCGGGGGGGGAGAGACCCAGTACTTC,CASSQDPYSGGGETQYF
.,TRBV12-2,TRBJ2-3,.,TGTGCAAGTCGCTTAACTGATCATCGGGGGACAGGGGAATCAGATACGCAGTATTTT,CASRLTDHRGTGESDTQYF
.,TRBV6-4,TRBJ1-1,.,TGTGCCAGCAGTGCTGGGAGTTCGCGCACTGAAGCTTTCTTT,CASSAGSSRTEAFF
.,TRBV30,TRBJ2-3,.,TGTGCCTGGAGGGGGGGGGCCACCCATTTCACAGATACGCAGTATTTT,CAWRGGATHFTDTQYF